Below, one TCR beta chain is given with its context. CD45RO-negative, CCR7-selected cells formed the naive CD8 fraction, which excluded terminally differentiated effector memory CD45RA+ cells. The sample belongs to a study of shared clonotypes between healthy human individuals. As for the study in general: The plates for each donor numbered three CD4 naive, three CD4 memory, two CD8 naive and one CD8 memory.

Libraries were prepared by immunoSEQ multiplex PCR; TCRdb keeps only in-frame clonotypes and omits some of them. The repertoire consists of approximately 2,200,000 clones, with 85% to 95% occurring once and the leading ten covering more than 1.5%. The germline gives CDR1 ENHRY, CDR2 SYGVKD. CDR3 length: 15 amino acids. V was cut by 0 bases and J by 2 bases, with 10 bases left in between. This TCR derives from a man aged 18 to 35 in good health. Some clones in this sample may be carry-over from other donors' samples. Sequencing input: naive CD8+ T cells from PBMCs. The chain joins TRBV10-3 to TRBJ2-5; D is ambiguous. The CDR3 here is CAISESIVSQETQYF. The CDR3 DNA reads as TGTGCCATCAGTGAGTCGATCGTATCACAAGAGACCCAGTACTTC.